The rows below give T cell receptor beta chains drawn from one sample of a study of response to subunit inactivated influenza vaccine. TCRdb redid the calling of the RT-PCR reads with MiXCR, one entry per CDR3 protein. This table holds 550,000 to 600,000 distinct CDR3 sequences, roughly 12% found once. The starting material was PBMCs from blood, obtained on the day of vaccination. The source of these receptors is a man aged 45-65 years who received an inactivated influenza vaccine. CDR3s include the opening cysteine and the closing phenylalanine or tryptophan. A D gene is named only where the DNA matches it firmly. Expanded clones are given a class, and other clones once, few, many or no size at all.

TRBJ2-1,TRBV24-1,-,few,CATSDPPTYNEQFF,TGTGCCACCAGTGATCCCCCAACCTACAATGAGCAGTTCTTC
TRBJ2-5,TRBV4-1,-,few,CASSQDRYQETQYF,TGCGCCAGCAGCCAAGACAGGTACCAAGAGACCCAGTACTTC
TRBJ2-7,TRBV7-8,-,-,CAMGPGPIYEQYF,TGTGCCATGGGCCCAGGGCCCATCTACGAGCAGTACTTC
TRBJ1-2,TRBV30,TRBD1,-,CAWKNRGHYGYTF,TGTGCCTGGAAGAACAGGGGGCACTATGGCTACACCTTC
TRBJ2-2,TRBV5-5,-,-,CASSLRQGGAGELFF,TGTGCCAGCAGCTTGAGGCAGGGAGGTGCCGGGGAGCTGTTTTTT
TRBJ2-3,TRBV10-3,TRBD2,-,CATQLRGDTDTQYF,TGTGCCACTCAACTCCGGGGGGACACAGATACGCAGTATTTT
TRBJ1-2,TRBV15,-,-,CATSRDLPGEGYTF,TGTGCCACCAGCAGAGATCTGCCAGGGGAGGGCTACACCTTC
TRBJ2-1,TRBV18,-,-,CASSPQRELADEQFF,TGTGCCAGCTCACCACAACGGGAGTTGGCGGATGAGCAGTTCTTC
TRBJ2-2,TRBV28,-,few,CANVTRQGLTGELFF,TGTGCCAACGTCACGAGGCAGGGCCTCACCGGGGAGCTGTTTTTT
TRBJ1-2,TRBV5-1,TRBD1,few,CASSPDRPEGGYTF,TGCGCCAGCAGCCCGGACAGGCCCGAGGGTGGCTACACCTTC
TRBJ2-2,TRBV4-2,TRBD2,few,CASSQVIRGANTGELFF,TGTGCCAGCAGCCAAGTCATTCGGGGGGCGAACACCGGGGAGCTGTTTTTT
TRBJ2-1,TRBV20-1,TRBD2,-,CSATQTTGLAYNEQFF,TGCAGTGCTACGCAAACTACGGGACTAGCCTACAATGAGCAGTTCTTC
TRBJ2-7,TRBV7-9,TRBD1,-,CASADRAVEQYF,TGTGCCAGTGCCGACAGGGCCGTCGAGCAGTACTTC
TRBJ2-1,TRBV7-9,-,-,CASSLNMNEQFF,TGTGCCAGCAGCTTAAACATGAATGAGCAGTTCTTC
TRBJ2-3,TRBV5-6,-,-,CASSDPWGTDTQYF,TGTGCCAGCAGTGACCCTTGGGGCACAGATACGCAGTATTTT
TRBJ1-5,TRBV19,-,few,CASSIGDSGNQPQHF,TGTGCCAGTAGTATAGGGGACTCAGGCAATCAGCCCCAGCATTTT
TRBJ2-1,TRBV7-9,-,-,CASSGRAGLYNEQFF,TGTGCCAGCAGCGGCAGGGCAGGTCTCTACAATGAGCAGTTCTTC
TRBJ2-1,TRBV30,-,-,CAWSVVDLNEQFF,TGTGCCTGGAGTGTAGTCGATCTAAATGAGCAGTTCTTC
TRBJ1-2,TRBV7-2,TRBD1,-,CASSLDGTGGFGGYTF,TGTGCCAGCAGCTTAGACGGGACAGGGGGCTTCGGTGGCTACACCTTC
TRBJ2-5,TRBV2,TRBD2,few,CASMRGGGETQYF,TGTGCCAGCATGCGCGGGGGAGGAGAGACCCAGTACTTC
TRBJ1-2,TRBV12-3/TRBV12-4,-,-,CASSLGPLGGYTF,TGTGCCAGCAGTCTAGGACCGTTGGGGGGCTACACCTTC
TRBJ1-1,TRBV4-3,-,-,CASSQDHGVTEAFF,TGCGCCAGCAGCCAAGACCACGGGGTCACTGAAGCTTTCTTT
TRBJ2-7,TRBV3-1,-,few,CASSPTPGHSKYEQYF,TGTGCCAGCAGCCCTACCCCGGGGCACAGTAAATACGAGCAGTACTTC
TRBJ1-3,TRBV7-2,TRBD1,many,CASSLAAGGGNTIYF,TGTGCCAGCAGCTTAGCTGCAGGGGGGGGAAACACCATATATTTT
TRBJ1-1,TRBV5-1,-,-,CASSLSGAGLLGNTEAFF,TGCGCCAGCAGCTTGTCCGGAGCGGGCCTGCTAGGGAACACTGAAGCTTTCTTT
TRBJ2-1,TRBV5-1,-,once,CAISGVSGFDNEQFF,TGCGCCATCAGCGGCGTTAGCGGATTTGACAATGAGCAGTTCTTC
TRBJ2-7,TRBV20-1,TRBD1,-,CSARPGTGSSYEQYF,TGCAGTGCTAGACCGGGGACAGGATCCTCCTACGAGCAGTACTTC
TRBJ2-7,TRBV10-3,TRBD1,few,CAISPGQNFYEQYF,TGTGCCATCAGCCCGGGACAGAACTTCTACGAGCAGTACTTC
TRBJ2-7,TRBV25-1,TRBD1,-,CASSGDRGWEQYF,TGTGCCAGCAGTGGGGACAGGGGGTGGGAGCAGTACTTC
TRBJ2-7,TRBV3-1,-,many,CASSPERLRVHEQYF,TGTGCCAGCAGCCCCGAGAGGTTAAGGGTCCACGAGCAGTACTTC
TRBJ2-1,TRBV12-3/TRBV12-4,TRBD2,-,CASSEGLAGVFRYNEQFF,TGTGCCAGCAGTGAGGGACTAGCGGGAGTTTTTCGCTACAATGAGCAGTTCTTC
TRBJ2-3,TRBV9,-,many,CASSSKGGGSSTDTQYF,TGTGCCAGCAGCTCCAAAGGCGGGGGCTCTAGCACAGATACGCAGTATTTT
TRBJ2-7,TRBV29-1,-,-,CSVGGLGYEQYF,TGCAGCGTTGGAGGACTGGGCTACGAGCAGTACTTC
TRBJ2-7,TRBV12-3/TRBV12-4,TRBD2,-,CASSLVKAGGPEQYF,TGTGCCAGCAGTTTAGTGAAGGCGGGAGGACCCGAGCAGTACTTC
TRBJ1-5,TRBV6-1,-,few,CASSEGGWQGQPQHF,TGTGCCAGCAGTGAAGGGGGGTGGCAAGGTCAGCCCCAGCATTTT
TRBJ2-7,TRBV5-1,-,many,CASSLLDSFAGSEQYF,TGCGCCAGCAGCTTGTTGGACAGTTTTGCGGGTAGTGAGCAGTACTTC
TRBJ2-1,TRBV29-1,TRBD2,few,CSVELPTSGTSGRYHYNEQFF,TGCAGCGTTGAATTACCTACTTCCGGGACTAGCGGGAGGTACCATTACAATGAGCAGTTCTTC
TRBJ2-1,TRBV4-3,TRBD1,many,CASSQDGQAGVNEQFF,TGCGCCAGCAGCCAAGATGGACAGGCCGGAGTCAATGAGCAGTTCTTC
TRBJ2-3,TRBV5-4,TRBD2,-,CASSLPLREGDTQYF,TGTGCCAGCAGCTTGCCCCTGCGGGAGGGAGATACGCAGTATTTT
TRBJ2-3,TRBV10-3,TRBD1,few,CAISDPDREFIDTQYF,TGTGCCATCAGCGACCCGGACAGGGAGTTTATTGATACGCAGTATTTT
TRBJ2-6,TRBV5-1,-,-,CASSLAPGSGANVLTF,TGCGCCAGCAGCTTGGCGCCAGGGTCCGGGGCCAACGTCCTGACTTTC
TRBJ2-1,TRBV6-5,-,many,CASSSDRYNEQFF,TGTGCCAGCAGTTCCGACAGGTACAATGAGCAGTTCTTC
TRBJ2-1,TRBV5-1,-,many,CASSLAQVSYNEQFF,TGCGCCAGCAGCTTGGCCCAGGTCTCCTACAATGAGCAGTTCTTC
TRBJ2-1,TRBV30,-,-,CAWSPLGGYNEQFF,TGTGCCTGGAGCCCCCTAGGCGGTTACAATGAGCAGTTCTTC
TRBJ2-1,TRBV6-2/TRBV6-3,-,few,CASTGDSEQFF,TGTGCCAGCACAGGGGATAGTGAGCAGTTCTTC
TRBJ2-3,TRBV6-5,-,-,CASSYSWDTDTQYF,TGTGCCAGCAGTTACTCGTGGGACACAGATACGCAGTATTTT
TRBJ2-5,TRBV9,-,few,CASSGETLATQYF,TGTGCCAGCAGCGGGGAAACGCTGGCGACCCAGTACTTC
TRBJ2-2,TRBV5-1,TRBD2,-,CASGTTSGNTGELFF,TGCGCCAGCGGCACCACTAGCGGAAACACCGGGGAGCTGTTTTTT
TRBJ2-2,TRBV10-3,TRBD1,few,CAITGGDTGELFF,TGTGCCATCACAGGGGGCGACACCGGGGAGCTGTTTTTT
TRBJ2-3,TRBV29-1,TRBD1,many,CSVRSYRGRRSDTQYF,TGCAGCGTACGGTCGTACAGGGGGCGCAGGTCAGATACGCAGTATTTT
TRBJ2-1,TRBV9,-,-,CASSDHPTREQFF,TGTGCCAGCAGCGACCATCCGACCCGAGAGCAGTTCTTC
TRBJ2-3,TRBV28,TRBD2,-,CASTPHGGGTDTQYF,TGTGCCAGCACTCCCCACGGGGGGGGCACAGATACGCAGTATTTT
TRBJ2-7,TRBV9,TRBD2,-,CASSVGLAASYEQYF,TGTGCCAGCAGCGTAGGCCTAGCGGCCTCCTACGAGCAGTACTTC
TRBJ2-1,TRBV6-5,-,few,CASSYVFGSSYNEQFF,TGTGCCAGCAGTTACGTCTTTGGGAGCTCCTACAATGAGCAGTTCTTC
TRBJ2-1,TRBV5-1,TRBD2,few,CASSFAGGPVYNEQFF,TGCGCCAGCAGCTTCGCGGGAGGGCCCGTATACAATGAGCAGTTCTTC